The entry that follows covers one T cell receptor beta chain sequence. Its cognate antigen is unknown. This entry comes from a study of T cells in Graves' hyperthyroidism and ophthalmopathy. Turning to the study itself: Peripheral blood was acquired at first diagnosis, ahead of any therapy whatsoever.

Exclusion followed for patients with uncontrolled infection, other autoimmune disease, pregnancy or lactation. RNA transcripts gave rise to amplified TCR beta CDR3 regions. HTBI primers drove first-round RT-PCR of the TCR CDR3. A single record per CDR3 protein comes from TCRdb applying MiXCR to the multiplex PCR reads. Of under 200,000 distinct CDR3 sequences detected, roughly 9.4% appear once; the ten largest clones hold over 20%. Trimming removed 3 bases at V and 4 bases at J, with 10 bases between. The germline V gene has CDR1 SGDLS and CDR2 YYNGEE. CDR3 length: 13 residues. Study-wide results and caveats: Blood also carried most thyroid clonotypes expanded above 0.001.

This chain uses TRBV9 with TRBJ1-2, with D uncertain. The specimen sequenced was blood. The source is a woman under 30 with Graves' hyperthyroidism that later progressed to Graves' ophthalmopathy. CDR3 protein: CASSEAEGYGYTF. The CDR3 region has the DNA TGTGCCAGCAGCGAAGCGGAGGGCTATGGCTACACCTTC.